The 20 T cell receptor beta chains below were found in one sample sequenced in a study of blood T cell repertoires in COVID-19 (dated by TCRdb to 2020 to 2021). The method was the immunoSEQ multiplex PCR assay. Imported from immuneACCESS, the table was reduced by TCRdb to in-frame sequences with V and J called. These copies leave out some clones; in studies compared against another copy, an unresolved V gene accounts for under half, and the cause of the remainder is not known. The sample data list 150,000 to 200,000 clones, and roughly 84% of these were observed just once. Under 12% of the sample is taken by the ten largest. Sequencing was performed on peripheral blood. Source of these receptors: a woman of 80 years or more with active or convalescent COVID-19.

The J gene is TRBJ1-5, the V gene TRBV10-3; D remains ambiguous. Germline loops: CDR1 ENHRY, CDR2 SYGVKD. With 3 bases removed from V and 4 bases from J, the gap between germline ends came to 10 bases. This CDR3 contains 14 residues. The CDR3 coding sequence is TGTGCCATCAGTGACAGGCCCGCGAATCAGCCCCAGCATTTT. Encoded protein: CAISDRPANQPQHF.

J is TRBJ2-1 and V is TRBV12-3 or TRBV12-4; unclear D gene. This CDR3 has 13 amino acids. V was trimmed by 4 bases and J by 4 bases, leaving 8 bases between them. This CDR3 is CASSWSSYNEQFF. CDR3 in DNA: TGTGCCAGCAGTTGGAGTAGTTACAATGAGCAGTTCTTC.

The chain couples TRBV28 to TRBJ2-5; 7 bases are a match to TRBD2. V lost 6 bases and J lost 3; bases outside the gene matches: 10. Germline values: CDR1 MDHEN, CDR2 SYDVKM. The CDR3 runs to 15 residues. The CDR3 region has the DNA TGTGCCAGCAGAAACCCTTCTCGGGGGGAAGAGACCCAGTACTTC. Amino acid sequence: CASRNPSRGEETQYF.

The chain recombines TRBV3-1 (or the pseudogene TRBV3-2) with TRBJ2-2; no definite D call. This CDR3 spans 14 amino acids. V shed 1 base and J shed 4 bases, with 7 bases lying between them. Germline V gene data show CDR1 as LGHDT and CDR2 as YNNKEL (reference sequence). The CDR3 sequence: CASSQVRVTGELFF. The DNA of the CDR3 is TGTGCCAGCAGCCAAGTCCGGGTCACCGGGGAGCTGTTTTTT.

The chain has TRBV7-9 and TRBJ1-4; no firm D call. Trimming left V 5 bases short and J 0 bases short, with 16 bases between. This CDR3 comprises 17 residues. Germline loops: CDR1 SEHNR, CDR2 FQNEAQ (reference sequence). The CDR3 bases are TGTGCCAGCAGCATCCCGGGAGGGATTGCAACTAATGAAAAACTGTTTTTT. It specifies CASSIPGGIATNEKLFF. Full variable domain (outside the CDR3, taken from reference TRBV7-9 and TRBJ1-4): DTGVSQNPRHKITKRGQNVTFRCDPISEHNRLYWYRQTLGQGPEFLTYFQNEAQLEKSRLLSDRFSAERPKGSFSTLEIQRTEQGDSAMYLCASSIPGGIATNEKLFFGSGTQLSVL.

The chain recombines TRBV6-6 with TRBJ1-1; 8 bases are shared with TRBD1. J was trimmed by 2 bases and V by 0 bases; bases with no gene match: 2. This CDR3 has 15 residues. Germline CDR1 is MNHNY and CDR2 is SVGAGI (reference sequence). Here the CDR3 reads CASSYSAGGNTEAFF. As DNA, the CDR3 is TGTGCCAGCAGTTACTCGGCAGGGGGCAACACTGAAGCTTTCTTT.

The chain combines TRBV5-1 with TRBJ2-5, with TRBD2 matching 12 bases. CDR1 is SGHRS, CDR2 YFSETQ, per germline. This CDR3 contains 19 residues. V lost 3 bases and J lost 1; bases outside the gene matches: 13. CDR3 nucleotide sequence: TGCGCCAGCAGCTCGGGGGGACTAGCGGGCGGGGCTATCCAAGAGACCCAGTACTTC. Residues: CASSSGGLAGGAIQETQYF.

The chain couples TRBV7-9 to TRBJ1-2; D unresolved. CDR1 is SEHNR, CDR2 FQNEAQ, per germline (reference sequence). The CDR3 spans 15 residues. V was pared by 1 base and J by 4 bases, with 13 bases between. DNA of the CDR3: TGTGCCAGCAGCTTAGAGGGAGGGCAGGCCTATGGCTACACCTTC. Translated: CASSLEGGQAYGYTF.

The rearrangement joins TRBV6-4 to TRBJ1-1; D is unclear. CDR1 MRHNA and CDR2 SNTAGT come from the germline V gene. The CDR3 is made up of 13 amino acids. V lost 6 bases, J lost 8 bases, and 16 bases lay in between. The CDR3 DNA reads as TGTGCCAGCAGAGGTGATGCGGGGTCCGAAGCTTTCTTT. Translation gives CASRGDAGSEAFF.

This chain links TRBV9 with TRBJ1-1, with TRBD1 as a possible D gene (5 bases). Germline V gene sequence: CDR1 SGDLS, CDR2 YYNGEE. The CDR3 totals 14 residues. Deletions cut 4 bases from V and 3 bases from J, with 13 bases between. The CDR3 is CASSSPGTHTEAFF. DNA of the CDR3: TGTGCCAGCAGCTCCCCCGGGACTCACACTGAAGCTTTCTTT.

The V gene is TRBV3-1 (or the pseudogene TRBV3-2), the J gene TRBJ2-1, with D unclear. The CDR3 spans 15 residues. V was shortened by 1 base and J by 4 bases, with 11 bases between the two germline ends. Germline CDR1 is LGHDT and CDR2 is YNNKEL (reference sequence). The CDR3 DNA reads as TGTGCCAGCAGCCAAGGTCATACTTATTACAATGAGCAGTTCTTC. It yields the protein CASSQGHTYYNEQFF.

This clone was recorded many times. The gene calls are TRBV6-5 and TRBJ2-4; 13 bases fit TRBD2. The CDR3 covers 13 residues. From germline, CDR1 is MNHEY and CDR2 SVGAGI. J lost 12 bases, V lost 6 bases, and 5 bases had no gene match. For the CDR3, the DNA is TGTGCCAGCAGAACGGGACTAGCGGGATCTCAGTACTTC. Translating gives CASRTGLAGSQYF.

The V gene is TRBV4-1, the J gene TRBJ1-2, with 7 bases identical to TRBD1. The CDR3 covers 13 residues. Germline lookup yields CDR1 MGHRA and CDR2 YSYEKL. The V gene end was trimmed by 1 base and the J gene end by 8 bases; junction bases not matched to a gene: 4. For the CDR3, the DNA is TGCGCCAGCAGCCAAGTAGGGGGCAGGGGCTACACCTTC. Translation gives CASSQVGGRGYTF.

The chain carries TRBV10-3 and TRBJ2-3; 10 nucleotides align to TRBD2. Germline CDR1 ENHRY, CDR2 SYGVKD. The CDR3 consists of 15 residues. Trimming took 3 bases from V and 6 from J; bases not matched to a gene: 6. CDR3 in amino acids: CAISEKLAGIDTQYF. The CDR3 DNA reads TGTGCCATCAGTGAAAAACTAGCGGGAATCGATACGCAGTATTTT.

The chain employs TRBV28 and TRBJ2-7; 8 bases agree with TRBD2. The CDR3 has 15 amino acids. The V gene's germline CDR1 is MDHEN and CDR2 SYDVKM. The V segment lost 5 bases and the J segment 5 bases; nucleotides outside the gene matches: 11. CDR3 sequence (DNA): TGTGCCAGCAGTACCTGGGGACTAGAAACCCACGAGCAGTACTTC. Its translation: CASSTWGLETHEQYF. Complete variable domain (other parts from reference TRBV28 and TRBJ2-7): DVKVTQSSRYLVKRTGEKVFLECVQDMDHENMFWYRQDPGLGLRLIYFSYDVKMKEKGDIPEGYSVSREKKERFSLILESASTNQTSMYLCASSTWGLETHEQYFGPGTRLTVT.

V is TRBV7-3 and J is TRBJ1-1, with 12 positions matching TRBD1. This CDR3 has 14 amino acids. Germline values: CDR1 SGHTA, CDR2 FQGTGA. J gave up 6 bases and V 5 bases, and 4 bases lay outside the gene matches. The CDR3 loop is CASSQGTGGSEAFF. CDR3 nucleotide sequence: TGTGCCAGCAGCCAGGGGACAGGGGGCTCTGAAGCTTTCTTT. The entire variable domain, with the rest obtained from reference TRBV7-3 and TRBJ1-1, is as follows: GAGVSQTPSNKVTEKGKYVELRCDPISGHTALYWYRQSLGQGPEFLIYFQGTGAADDSGLPNDRFFAVRPEGSVSTLKIQRTERGDSAVYLCASSQGTGGSEAFFGQGTRLTVV.

The rearrangement uses TRBV28 and TRBJ2-5, with 9 bases fitting TRBD2. This CDR3 has 14 amino acids. CDR1 is MDHEN and CDR2 is SYDVKM in the germline V gene. With V trimmed by 6 bases and J by 0 bases, 2 bases remained unmatched. CDR3: CASSVAGDQETQYF. DNA of the CDR3: TGTGCCAGCAGCGTAGCGGGAGACCAAGAGACCCAGTACTTC.

The V call is TRBV6-5, the J call TRBJ1-2; D may be TRBD1 (6 bases). The CDR3 is 14 amino acids. Deletions cut 8 bases from V and 4 bases from J, with 17 bases between. Per germline, CDR1 MNHEY and CDR2 SVGAGI. For the CDR3, the DNA is TGTGCCAGCGCCCCAGGGGACGCGGGCTATGGCTACACCTTC. As protein: CASAPGDAGYGYTF.

The V and J genes are TRBV9 and TRBJ2-2, with 14 bases fitting TRBD2. V shed 4 bases, J shed 5 bases, and the junction held 7 bases outside the gene matches. The CDR3 loop spans 17 amino acids. From germline, CDR1 is SGDLS and CDR2 YYNGEE. This chain's CDR3 is CASSPRLAGGLTGELFF. CDR3 in DNA: TGTGCCAGCAGCCCTCGACTAGCGGGAGGGTTAACCGGGGAGCTGTTTTTT.

The chain employs TRBV28 and TRBJ1-6; D is perhaps TRBD1 (6 bases). Germline lookup yields CDR1 MDHEN and CDR2 SYDVKM. This CDR3 spans 15 amino acids. V dropped 2 bases and J dropped 10 bases, with 15 bases sitting between them. CDR3 nucleotide sequence: TGTGCCAGCAGTTTACGAGCCAGGGGCGGCTCACCCCTCCACTTT. Encoded protein: CASSLRARGGSPLHF.